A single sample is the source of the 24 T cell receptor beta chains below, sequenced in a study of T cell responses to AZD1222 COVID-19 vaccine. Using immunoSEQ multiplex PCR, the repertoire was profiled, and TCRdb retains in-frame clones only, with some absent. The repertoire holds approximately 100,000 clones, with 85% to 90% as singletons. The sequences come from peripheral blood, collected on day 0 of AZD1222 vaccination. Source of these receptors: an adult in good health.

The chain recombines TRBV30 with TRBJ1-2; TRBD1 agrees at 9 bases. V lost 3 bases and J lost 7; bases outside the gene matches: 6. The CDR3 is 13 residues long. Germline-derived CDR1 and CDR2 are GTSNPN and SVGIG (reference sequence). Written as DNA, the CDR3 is TGTGCCTGGAGCCCACAGGGGGCGAGTGGCTACACCTTC. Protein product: CAWSPQGASGYTF. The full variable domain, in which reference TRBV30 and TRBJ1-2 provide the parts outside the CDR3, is SQTIHQWPATLVQPVGSPLSLECTVEGTSNPNLYWYRQAAGRGLQLLFYSVGIGQISSEVPQNLSASRPQDRQFILSSKKLLLSDSGFYLCAWSPQGASGYTFGSGTRLTVV.

CDR3 region: CASRKGTAAPGNIQYF. The DNA of the CDR3 is TGTGCCAGCAGAAAAGGGACAGCCGCACCCGGAAACATTCAGTACTTC. This chain links TRBV28 with TRBJ2-4, with TRBD1 matching over 7 bases. Germline lookup yields CDR1 MDHEN and CDR2 SYDVKM. CDR3 length equals 16 residues. The junction had 14 bases not matched to a gene; V was cut back by 6 bases and J by 6 bases.

CDR3 loop: CATGQGDPYSNQPQHF. CDR3 DNA sequence: TGCGCCACCGGACAGGGAGATCCCTATAGCAATCAGCCCCAGCATTTT. The V gene is TRBV10-2, the J gene TRBJ1-5; 8 bases match TRBD1. The CDR3 runs 16 residues. Germline V lookup: CDR1 WSHSY, CDR2 SAAADI. Unmatched junction bases numbered 11, after V lost 10 bases and J lost 0 bases.

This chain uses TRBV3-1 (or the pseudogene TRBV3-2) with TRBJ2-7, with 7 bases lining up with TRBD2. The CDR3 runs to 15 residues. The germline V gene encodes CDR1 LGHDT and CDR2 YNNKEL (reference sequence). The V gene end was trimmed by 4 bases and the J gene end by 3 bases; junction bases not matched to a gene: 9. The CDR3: CASSRHRDYFYEQYF. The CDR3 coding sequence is TGTGCCAGCAGCCGGCACCGGGACTATTTCTACGAGCAGTACTTC.

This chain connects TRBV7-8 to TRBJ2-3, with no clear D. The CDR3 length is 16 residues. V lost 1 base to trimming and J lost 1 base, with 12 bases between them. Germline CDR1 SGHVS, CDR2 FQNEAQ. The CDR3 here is CASSLELVLGTDTQYF. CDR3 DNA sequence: TGTGCCAGCAGCTTAGAATTGGTGTTGGGCACAGATACGCAGTATTTT.

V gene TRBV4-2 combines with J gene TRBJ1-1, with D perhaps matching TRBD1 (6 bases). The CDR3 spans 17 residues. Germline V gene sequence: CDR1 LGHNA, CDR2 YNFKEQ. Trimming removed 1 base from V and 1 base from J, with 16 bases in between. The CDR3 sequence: CASSQVASQGGNTEAFF. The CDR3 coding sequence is TGTGCCAGCAGCCAAGTGGCCTCACAGGGTGGGAACACTGAAGCTTTCTTT.

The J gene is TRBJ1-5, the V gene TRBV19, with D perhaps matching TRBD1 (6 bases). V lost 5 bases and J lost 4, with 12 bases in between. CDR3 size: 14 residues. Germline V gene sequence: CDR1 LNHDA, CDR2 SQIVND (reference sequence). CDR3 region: CASSSKQGNQPQHF. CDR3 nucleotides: TGTGCCAGTAGTTCAAAGCAGGGGAATCAGCCCCAGCATTTT.

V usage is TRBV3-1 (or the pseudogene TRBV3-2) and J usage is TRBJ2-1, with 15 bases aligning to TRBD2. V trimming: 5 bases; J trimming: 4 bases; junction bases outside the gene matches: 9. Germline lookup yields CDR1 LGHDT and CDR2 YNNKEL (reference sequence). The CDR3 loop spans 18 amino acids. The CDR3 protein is CASSYGLAGGAGYNEQFF. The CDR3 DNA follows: TGTGCCAGCAGCTACGGACTAGCGGGAGGGGCGGGGTACAATGAGCAGTTCTTC.

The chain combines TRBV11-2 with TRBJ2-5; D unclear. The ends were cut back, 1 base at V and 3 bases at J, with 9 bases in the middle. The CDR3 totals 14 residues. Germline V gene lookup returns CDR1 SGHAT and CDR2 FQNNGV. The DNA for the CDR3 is TGTGCCAGCAGCTTAGTGGGTAGGGAAGAGACCCAGTACTTC. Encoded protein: CASSLVGREETQYF.

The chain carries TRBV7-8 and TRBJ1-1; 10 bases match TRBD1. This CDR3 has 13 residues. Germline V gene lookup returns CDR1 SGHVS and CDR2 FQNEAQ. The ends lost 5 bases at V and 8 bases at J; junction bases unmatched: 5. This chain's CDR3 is CASSPGQGIEAFF. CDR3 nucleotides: TGTGCCAGCAGCCCGGGACAGGGGATCGAAGCTTTCTTT.

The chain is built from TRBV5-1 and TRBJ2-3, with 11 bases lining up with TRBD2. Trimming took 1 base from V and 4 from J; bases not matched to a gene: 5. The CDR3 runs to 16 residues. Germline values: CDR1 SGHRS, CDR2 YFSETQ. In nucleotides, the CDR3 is TGCGCCAGCAGCTTGACTAGCGGGAGTTGGGCAGATACGCAGTATTTT. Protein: CASSLTSGSWADTQYF.

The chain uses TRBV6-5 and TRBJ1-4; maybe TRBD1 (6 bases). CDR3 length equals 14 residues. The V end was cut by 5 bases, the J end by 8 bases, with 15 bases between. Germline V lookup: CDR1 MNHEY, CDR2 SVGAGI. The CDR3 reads CASSPTGTNEKLFF. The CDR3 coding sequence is TGTGCCAGCAGTCCAACCGGGACAAACGAAAAACTGTTTTTT.

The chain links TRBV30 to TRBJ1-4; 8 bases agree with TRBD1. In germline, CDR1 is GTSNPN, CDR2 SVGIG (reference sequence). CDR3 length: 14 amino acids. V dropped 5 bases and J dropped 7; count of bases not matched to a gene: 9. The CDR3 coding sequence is TGTGCCTGGGGGAAGAGGGACAGGTTTGAAAAACTGTTTTTT. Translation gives CAWGKRDRFEKLFF.

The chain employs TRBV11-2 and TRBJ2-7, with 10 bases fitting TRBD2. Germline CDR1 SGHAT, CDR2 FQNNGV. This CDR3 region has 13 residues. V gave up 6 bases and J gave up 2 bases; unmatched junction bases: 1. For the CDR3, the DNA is TGTGCCAGCAGACTAGCGGGACCCTACGAGCAGTACTTC. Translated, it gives CASRLAGPYEQYF.

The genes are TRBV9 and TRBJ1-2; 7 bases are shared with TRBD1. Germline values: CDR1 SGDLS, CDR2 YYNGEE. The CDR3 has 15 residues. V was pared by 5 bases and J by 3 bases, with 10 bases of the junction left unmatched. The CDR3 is CASRPPTGPDYGYTF. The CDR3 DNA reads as TGTGCCAGCAGACCGCCGACAGGGCCGGACTATGGCTACACCTTC. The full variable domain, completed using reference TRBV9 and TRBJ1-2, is DSGVTQTPKHLITATGQRVTLRCSPRSGDLSVYWYQQSLDQGLQFLIQYYNGEERAKGNILERFSAQQFPDLHSELNLSSLELGDSALYFCASRPPTGPDYGYTFGSGTRLTVV.

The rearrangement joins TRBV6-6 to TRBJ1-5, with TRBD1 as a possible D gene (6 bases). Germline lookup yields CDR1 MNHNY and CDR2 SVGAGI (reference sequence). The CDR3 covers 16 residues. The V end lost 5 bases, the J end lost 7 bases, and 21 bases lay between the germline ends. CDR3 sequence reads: CASSVQGGRGRQPQHF. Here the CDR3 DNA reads TGTGCCAGCAGTGTACAGGGTGGCAGGGGCAGGCAGCCCCAGCATTTT.

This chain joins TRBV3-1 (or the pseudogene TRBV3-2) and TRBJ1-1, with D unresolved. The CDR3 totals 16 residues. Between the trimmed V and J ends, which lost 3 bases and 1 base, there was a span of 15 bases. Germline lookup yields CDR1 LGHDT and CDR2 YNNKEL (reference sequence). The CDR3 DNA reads TGTGCCAGCAGCCATCCCCCCCGGGGTAGGAACACTGAAGCTTTCTTT. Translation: CASSHPPRGRNTEAFF.

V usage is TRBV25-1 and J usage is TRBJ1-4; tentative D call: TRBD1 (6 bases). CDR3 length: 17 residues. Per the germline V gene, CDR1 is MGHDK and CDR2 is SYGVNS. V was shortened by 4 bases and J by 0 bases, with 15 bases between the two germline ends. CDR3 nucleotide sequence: TGTGCCAGCAGTGCTCTAGGCAGGGGCACAACTAATGAAAAACTGTTTTTT. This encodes CASSALGRGTTNEKLFF.

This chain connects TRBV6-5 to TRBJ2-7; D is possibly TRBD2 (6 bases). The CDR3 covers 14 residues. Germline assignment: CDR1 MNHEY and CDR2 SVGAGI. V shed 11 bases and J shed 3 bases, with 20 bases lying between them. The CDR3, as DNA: TGTGCCGGCCTCACCACCGGGGGAGGCTACGAGCAGTACTTC. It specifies CAGLTTGGGYEQYF.

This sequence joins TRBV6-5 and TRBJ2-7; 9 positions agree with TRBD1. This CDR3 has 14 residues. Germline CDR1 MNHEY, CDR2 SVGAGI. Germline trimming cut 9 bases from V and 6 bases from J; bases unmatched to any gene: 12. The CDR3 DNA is TGTGCCAGTGGATACAGGGGGCGCTTTCGCGAGCAGTACTTC. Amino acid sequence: CASGYRGRFREQYF.

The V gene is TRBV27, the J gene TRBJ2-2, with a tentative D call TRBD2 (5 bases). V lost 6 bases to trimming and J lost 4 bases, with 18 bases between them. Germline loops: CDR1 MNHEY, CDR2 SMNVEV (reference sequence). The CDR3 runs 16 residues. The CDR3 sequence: CASSLDRGGFTGELFF. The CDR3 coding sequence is TGTGCCAGCAGCCTCGATCGGGGTGGTTTCACCGGGGAGCTGTTTTTT.

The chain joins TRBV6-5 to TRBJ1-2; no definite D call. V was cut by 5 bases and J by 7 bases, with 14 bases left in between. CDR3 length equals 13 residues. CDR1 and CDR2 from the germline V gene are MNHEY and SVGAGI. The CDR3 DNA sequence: TGTGCCAGCAGTATCACGGCCCTGAGTGGCTACACCTTC. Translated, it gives CASSITALSGYTF.

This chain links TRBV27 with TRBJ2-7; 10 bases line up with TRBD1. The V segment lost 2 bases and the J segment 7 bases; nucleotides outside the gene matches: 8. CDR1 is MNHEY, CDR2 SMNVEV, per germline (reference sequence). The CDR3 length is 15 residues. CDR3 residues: CASSLAGTGVGEQYF. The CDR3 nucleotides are TGTGCCAGCAGTTTAGCCGGGACAGGGGTCGGTGAGCAGTACTTC.

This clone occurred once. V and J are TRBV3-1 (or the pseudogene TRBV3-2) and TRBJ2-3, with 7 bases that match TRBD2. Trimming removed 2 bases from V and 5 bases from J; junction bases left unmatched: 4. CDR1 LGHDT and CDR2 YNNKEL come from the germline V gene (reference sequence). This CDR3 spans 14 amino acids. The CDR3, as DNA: TGTGCCAGCAGCCAAACCGCGGGGGTAGATACGCAGTATTTT. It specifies CASSQTAGVDTQYF.